The 6 T cell receptor beta chains reported below all come from one sample, sequenced in a study of blood T cell repertoires in COVID-19. Libraries were prepared by immunoSEQ multiplex PCR; TCRdb keeps only in-frame clonotypes and omits some of them. The sample lists some 160,000 clones; roughly 88% were seen once. The sample taken for sequencing was peripheral blood. Receptors were obtained from a man aged 18 to 29 with acute or convalescent COVID-19.

The gene calls are TRBV3-1 (or the pseudogene TRBV3-2) and TRBJ1-1; no clear D gene. Trimming cost V 1 base and J 3 bases, with 15 bases left between them. CDR1 and CDR2 from the germline V gene are LGHDT and YNNKEL (reference sequence). The CDR3 consists of 16 residues. CDR3: CASSQGGVLADTEAFF. CDR3 DNA: TGTGCCAGCAGCCAAGGGGGTGTTCTAGCGGACACTGAAGCTTTCTTT.

The rearrangement uses TRBV29-1 and TRBJ2-7, with 10 bases lining up with TRBD1. Germline V CDR1 and CDR2: SQVTM, ANQGSEA. Trimming removed 5 bases from V and 0 bases from J; junction bases left unmatched: 1. The CDR3 covers 13 residues. This CDR3 is CSVRTGGSYEQYF. The CDR3 coding sequence is TGCAGCGTTCGGACAGGGGGCTCCTACGAGCAGTACTTC.

This clone appeared once. The V and J genes are TRBV7-9 and TRBJ2-3; the match to TRBD2 covers 7 bases. This CDR3 is 17 amino acids long. Germline values: CDR1 SEHNR, CDR2 FQNEAQ (reference sequence). V shed 4 bases and J 1 base; nucleotides not matched to a gene: 11. CDR3 nucleotide sequence: TGTGCCAGCAGCTGGATCGGGGCGGGGGAAGGCACAGATACGCAGTATTTT. Protein: CASSWIGAGEGTDTQYF.

This clone was seen once. The V and J genes are TRBV24-1 and TRBJ2-1, with D perhaps matching TRBD2 (6 bases). This CDR3 is built from 18 residues. The V gene lost 3 bases and the J gene lost 0 bases, with 17 bases spanning the gap. Germline V gives CDR1 KGHDR, CDR2 SFDVKD. This CDR3 is CATSDPGMGGVSYNEQFF. The CDR3 DNA sequence: TGTGCCACCAGTGATCCCGGGATGGGGGGAGTCTCCTACAATGAGCAGTTCTTC.

The chain has TRBV7-9 and TRBJ2-3; 13 bases line up with TRBD2. This CDR3 is built from 18 residues. Germline values: CDR1 SEHNR, CDR2 FQNEAQ (reference sequence). Trimming at V came to 0 bases and at J to 6 bases, leaving 9 bases not matched to a gene. Here the CDR3 reads CASSLAPGLAGPGDTQYF. CDR3 DNA sequence: TGTGCCAGCAGCTTAGCTCCGGGACTAGCGGGGCCAGGGGATACGCAGTATTTT.

The genes are TRBV25-1 and TRBJ2-7; D gene ambiguous. CDR1 MGHDK and CDR2 SYGVNS come from the germline V gene. CDR3 length: 13 amino acids. V dropped 1 base and J dropped 0 bases, with 4 bases sitting between them. DNA for the CDR3: TGTGCCAGCAGTGAATCCGGCTCCTACGAGCAGTACTTC. This translates into CASSESGSYEQYF.